This T cell receptor beta chain was captured by sequencing in a study of control samples from healthy donors and cancer patients. The repertoire was sequenced with immunoSEQ multiplex PCR; TCRdb's copy has only in-frame clones and lacks some. Of around 200,000 clones in the sample, 90% to 95% were seen once. CDR1 and CDR2 from the germline V gene are LGHDT and YNNKEL (reference sequence). The CDR3 consists of 13 residues. V trimming: 10 bases; J trimming: 6 bases; junction bases outside the gene matches: 8. The source material was blood. This rearrangement joins TRBV3-1 (or the pseudogene TRBV3-2) to TRBJ2-3; 9 positions agree with TRBD2. The sequence derives from a man between 18 and 29 years old in good health. The CDR3 sequence: CATRRGGPDTQYF. For the CDR3, the DNA is TGTGCCACCAGGCGGGGGGGGCCCGATACGCAGTATTTT.